The 19 T cell receptor beta chains below come from one sample, sequenced in a study of blood T cell repertoires in COVID-19. The repertoire was sequenced with immunoSEQ multiplex PCR; TCRdb's copy has only in-frame clones and lacks some. The sample includes about 39,000 clones, about 82% seen only once; the top ten take 8% to 10%. The sequenced sample consisted of peripheral blood. These receptor sequences come from a man aged 55 to 70 in a cohort sampled during active COVID-19.

This clone showed up many times. The genes are TRBV11-3 and TRBJ2-2, with D unclear. V lost 5 bases, J lost 0 bases, and 7 bases lay in between. CDR1 is SGHNT and CDR2 is YENEEA in the germline V gene. CDR3 length: 14 residues. Written as DNA, the CDR3 is TGTGCCAGCAGCCAAACAGCGAACACCGGGGAGCTGTTTTTT. Translated: CASSQTANTGELFF.

V usage is TRBV18 and J usage is TRBJ2-7; 10 bases map to TRBD1. Germline V gene data show CDR1 as KGHSH and CDR2 as LQKENI. There are 14 residues in the CDR3. Unmatched junction bases numbered 5, after V lost 4 bases and J lost 5 bases. This CDR3 reads CASSLGQGMDEQYF. The CDR3 nucleotides read TGTGCCAGCTCACTGGGACAGGGGATGGACGAGCAGTACTTC.

The chain carries TRBV30 and TRBJ1-3, with a tentative D call TRBD1 (6 bases). The CDR3 consists of 15 residues. V shed 1 base and J shed 5 bases, with 15 bases lying between them. Germline V gene lookup returns CDR1 GTSNPN and CDR2 SVGIG (reference sequence). CDR3 nucleotides: TGTGCCTGGAGTGGCAGCGGGGGGCTAAGAAACACCATATATTTT. Its protein product is CAWSGSGGLRNTIYF. The variable domain in full, with the rest retrieved from reference TRBV30 and TRBJ1-3, is SQTIHQWPATLVQPVGSPLSLECTVEGTSNPNLYWYRQAAGRGLQLLFYSVGIGQISSEVPQNLSASRPQDRQFILSSKKLLLSDSGFYLCAWSGSGGLRNTIYFGEGSWLTVV.

The chain is built from TRBV9 and TRBJ2-1; D may be TRBD1 (6 bases). From germline, CDR1 is SGDLS and CDR2 YYNGEE. Trimming stripped 4 bases from V and 4 bases from J, with 15 bases between. The CDR3 runs to 15 residues. CDR3 DNA sequence: TGTGCCAGCAGCTCCCCCGACGGGACATACAATGAGCAGTTCTTC. As protein: CASSSPDGTYNEQFF.

The chain couples TRBV24-1 to TRBJ1-5; maybe TRBD1 (5 bases). The CDR3 spans 14 residues. V gave up 4 bases and J gave up 5 bases, with 11 bases separating them. Looked up from germline, CDR1 is KGHDR and CDR2 is SFDVKD. The CDR3 protein is CATSDPLQDQPQHF. In DNA, the CDR3 is TGTGCCACCAGTGACCCTCTACAGGATCAGCCCCAGCATTTT.

The chain recombines TRBV5-6 with TRBJ2-7; 7 nucleotides align to TRBD2. Per the germline V gene, CDR1 is SGHDT and CDR2 is YYEEEE. This CDR3 has 16 residues. With 2 bases clipped from V and 2 bases from J, the junction kept 10 bases outside the gene matches. CDR3 in amino acids: CASSFREVLTTYEQYF. In DNA, the CDR3 is TGTGCCAGCAGCTTCCGGGAGGTACTTACCACCTACGAGCAGTACTTC.

The chain uses TRBV7-8 and TRBJ1-5; the D gene is possibly TRBD1 (5 bases). Trimming stripped 0 bases from V and 7 bases from J, with 16 bases between. This CDR3 is built from 16 residues. Germline CDR1 reads SGHVS; CDR2 reads FQNEAQ. This CDR3 is CASSLAPGGVRQPQHF. For the CDR3, the DNA is TGTGCCAGCAGCTTAGCGCCGGGGGGGGTACGCCAGCCCCAGCATTTT.

The chain combines TRBV6-5 with TRBJ2-1; 8 nucleotides match TRBD2. CDR1 is MNHEY, CDR2 SVGAGI, per germline. V shed 6 bases, J shed 4 bases, and the junction held 8 bases outside the gene matches. The CDR3 spans 15 residues. The CDR3 coding sequence is TGTGCCAGCAGAACTTCGGGGGGGGGATACAATGAGCAGTTCTTC. It translates to CASRTSGGGYNEQFF.

This sequence joins TRBV3-1 (or the pseudogene TRBV3-2) and TRBJ2-7, with 7 bases matching TRBD2. CDR1 and CDR2 from the germline V gene are LGHDT and YNNKEL (reference sequence). The ends lost 1 base at V and 11 bases at J; junction bases unmatched: 11. The CDR3 contains 14 residues. CDR3 residues: CASSQGWLGGGKYF. CDR3 sequence (DNA): TGTGCCAGCAGCCAAGGTTGGCTTGGGGGGGGGAAGTACTTC.

The V and J genes are TRBV28 and TRBJ1-5; D unclear. CDR3 length: 13 amino acids. The ends were cut back, 7 bases at V and 4 bases at J, with 11 bases in the middle. Germline V lookup: CDR1 MDHEN, CDR2 SYDVKM. The CDR3 region is CASNRNYNQPQHF. For the CDR3, the DNA is TGTGCCAGCAATCGGAACTATAATCAGCCCCAGCATTTT. Full variable domain (missing parts from reference TRBV28 and TRBJ1-5): DVKVTQSSRYLVKRTGEKVFLECVQDMDHENMFWYRQDPGLGLRLIYFSYDVKMKEKGDIPEGYSVSREKKERFSLILESASTNQTSMYLCASNRNYNQPQHFGDGTRLSIL.

The genes are TRBV18 and TRBJ2-3, with 9 bases matching TRBD1. Trimming cost V 6 bases and J 3 bases; bases outside gene matches: 13. Germline V lookup: CDR1 KGHSH, CDR2 LQKENI. The CDR3 is 17 residues long. The CDR3, as DNA: TGTGCCAGCTCCCCAACCCGGACAGGGGCCTCTACAGATACGCAGTATTTT. It codes for CASSPTRTGASTDTQYF.

This chain uses TRBV5-6 with TRBJ2-1; TRBD2 agrees at 7 bases. Trimming removed 1 base from V and 10 bases from J; junction bases left unmatched: 5. The germline V gene encodes CDR1 SGHDT and CDR2 YYEEEE. The CDR3 spans 13 residues. For the CDR3, the DNA is TGTGCCAGCAGCTTGTATCTGGGAGGGGAGCAGTTCTTC. Translated, it gives CASSLYLGGEQFF.

This chain's CDR3 is CASSLRRLSTEAFF. The CDR3 region has the DNA TGTGCCAGCAGCTTGCGCAGGCTGAGCACTGAAGCTTTCTTT. The V gene is TRBV5-8, the J gene TRBJ1-1; no reliable D call. V lost 1 base and J 4 bases, leaving 11 bases between the germline ends. Germline CDR1 is SGHTS and CDR2 is YDEGEE. The CDR3 runs to 14 residues.

In nucleotides, the CDR3 is TGTGCCTGGAGTGTACTAAGCGGAGCCTACAATGAGCAGTTCTTC. Protein product: CAWSVLSGAYNEQFF. V usage is TRBV30 and J usage is TRBJ2-1; possibly TRBD2 for D (5 bases). Germline-derived CDR1 and CDR2 are GTSNPN and SVGIG (reference sequence). This CDR3 region has 15 residues. V was clipped by 0 bases and J by 2 bases, with 11 bases between them.

The chain carries TRBV30 and TRBJ1-5; D is unclear. The CDR3 has 13 residues. In germline, CDR1 is GTSNPN, CDR2 SVGIG (reference sequence). The V end lost 1 base, the J end lost 0 bases, and 4 bases lay between the germline ends. CDR3 nucleotides: TGTGCCTGGAGTGGACATAGCAATCAGCCCCAGCATTTT. This encodes CAWSGHSNQPQHF.

The V and J genes are TRBV28 and TRBJ2-2, with D perhaps matching TRBD1 (6 bases). CDR3 size: 13 residues. The ends were cut back, 5 bases at V and 5 bases at J, with 9 bases in the middle. Germline V gives CDR1 MDHEN, CDR2 SYDVKM. As DNA, the CDR3 is TGTGCCAGCAGTCCCACAGGGACCGGGGAGCTGTTTTTT. Its protein product is CASSPTGTGELFF.

This chain links TRBV2 with TRBJ2-5, with TRBD2 identical over 11 bases. Trimming at V came to 5 bases and at J to 4 bases, leaving 3 bases not matched to a gene. The length of the CDR3 is 14 residues. The V gene's germline CDR1 is SNHLY and CDR2 FYNNEI. The CDR3 nucleotides read TGTGCCAGCAGTCTAGCGGGGGGCGGAGAGACCCAGTACTTC. Translating gives CASSLAGGGETQYF. Drawing the rest from reference TRBV2 and TRBJ2-5, the complete variable domain is EPEVTQTPSHQVTQMGQEVILRCVPISNHLYFYWYRQILGQKVEFLVSFYNNEISEKSEIFDDQFSVERPDGSNFTLKIRSTKLEDSAMYFCASSLAGGGETQYFGPGTRLLVL.

The CDR3 DNA follows: TGTGCCAGCAGCCCCACGGGACTAGCGGGGGGGTCACGCATTCAGTACTTC. It codes for CASSPTGLAGGSRIQYF. The chain couples TRBV3-1 (or the pseudogene TRBV3-2) to TRBJ2-4; 16 bases match TRBD2. The length of the CDR3 is 17 residues. V was clipped by 4 bases and J by 9 bases; unmatched bases: 9. In germline, CDR1 is LGHDT, CDR2 YNNKEL (reference sequence).

This clone was seen a single time. The chain employs TRBV3-1 (or the pseudogene TRBV3-2) and TRBJ2-7; TRBD1 is a possible D gene (5 bases). Germline V gene sequence: CDR1 LGHDT, CDR2 YNNKEL (reference sequence). CDR3 length: 14 amino acids. Trimming took off 0 bases at V and 7 bases at J, with 13 bases between the two ends. CDR3 sequence (DNA): TGTGCCAGCAGCCAAGATAAGGGGTGGGGAGAGCAGTACTTC. This gives the protein CASSQDKGWGEQYF.